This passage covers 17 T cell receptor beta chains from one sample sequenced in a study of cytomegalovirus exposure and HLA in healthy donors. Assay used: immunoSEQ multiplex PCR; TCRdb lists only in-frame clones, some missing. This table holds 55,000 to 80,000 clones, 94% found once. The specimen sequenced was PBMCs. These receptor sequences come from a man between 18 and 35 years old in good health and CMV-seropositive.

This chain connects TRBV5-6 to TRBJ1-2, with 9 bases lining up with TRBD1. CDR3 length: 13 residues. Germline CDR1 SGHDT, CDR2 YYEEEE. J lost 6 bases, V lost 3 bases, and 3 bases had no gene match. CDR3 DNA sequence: TGTGCCAGCAGCTGGGACAGGGTTGATGGCTACACCTTC. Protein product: CASSWDRVDGYTF.

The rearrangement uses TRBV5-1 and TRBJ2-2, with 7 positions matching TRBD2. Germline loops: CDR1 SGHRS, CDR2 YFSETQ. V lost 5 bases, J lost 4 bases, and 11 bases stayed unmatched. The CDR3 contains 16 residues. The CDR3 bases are TGCGCCAGCAGTCGTCTGGGGGAGGGAAGCACCGGGGAGCTGTTTTTT. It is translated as CASSRLGEGSTGELFF.

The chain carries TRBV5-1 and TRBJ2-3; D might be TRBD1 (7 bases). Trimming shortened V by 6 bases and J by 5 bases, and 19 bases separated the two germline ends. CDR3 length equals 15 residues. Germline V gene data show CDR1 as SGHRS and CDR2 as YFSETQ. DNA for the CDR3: TGCGCCAGCACCCCAGGGGGGACCCGCGGAGATACGCAGTATTTT. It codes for CASTPGGTRGDTQYF.

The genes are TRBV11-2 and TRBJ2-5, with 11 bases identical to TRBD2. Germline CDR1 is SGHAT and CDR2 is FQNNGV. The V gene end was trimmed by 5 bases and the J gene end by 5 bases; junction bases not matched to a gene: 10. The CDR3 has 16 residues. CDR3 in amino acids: CASSPLSGRAGETQYF. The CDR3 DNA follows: TGTGCCAGCAGCCCCCTTAGCGGGAGGGCCGGGGAGACCCAGTACTTC.

CDR3 residues: CASSVGVGGGADTQYF. The CDR3 nucleotides read TGTGCCAGCAGCGTAGGGGTCGGGGGGGGTGCAGATACGCAGTATTTT. V gene TRBV9 combines with J gene TRBJ2-3, with TRBD2 matching over 8 bases. Germline V gene lookup returns CDR1 SGDLS and CDR2 YYNGEE. V lost 0 bases, J lost 4 bases, and 7 bases stayed unmatched. CDR3 length: 16 residues.

CDR3 sequence (DNA): TGCGCCAGCAGCCAAGGTGTACACAGGTCGAACACTGAAGCTTTCTTT. This sequence encodes CASSQGVHRSNTEAFF. The chain couples TRBV4-1 to TRBJ1-1, with D tentatively TRBD1 (5 bases). CDR1 and CDR2 (germline): MGHRA, YSYEKL. The ends were cut back, 1 base at V and 1 base at J, with 13 bases in the middle. The length of the CDR3 is 16 residues.

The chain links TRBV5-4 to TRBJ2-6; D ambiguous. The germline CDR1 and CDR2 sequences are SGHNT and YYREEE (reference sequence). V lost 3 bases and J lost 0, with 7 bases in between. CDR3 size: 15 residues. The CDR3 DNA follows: TGTGCCAGCAGCTCACAGAGCTCTGGGGCCAACGTCCTGACTTTC. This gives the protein CASSSQSSGANVLTF.

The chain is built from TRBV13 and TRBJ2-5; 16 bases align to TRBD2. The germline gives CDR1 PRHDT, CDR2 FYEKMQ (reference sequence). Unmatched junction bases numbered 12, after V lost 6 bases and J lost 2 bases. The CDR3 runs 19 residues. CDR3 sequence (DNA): TGTGCCAGCAGACCGCCCGGGACTAGCGGGGGGGCGAGTCAAGAGACCCAGTACTTC. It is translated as CASRPPGTSGGASQETQYF.

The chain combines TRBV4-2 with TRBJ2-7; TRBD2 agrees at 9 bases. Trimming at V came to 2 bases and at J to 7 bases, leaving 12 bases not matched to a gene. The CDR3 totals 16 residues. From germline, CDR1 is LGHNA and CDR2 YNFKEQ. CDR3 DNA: TGTGCCAGCAGCCAAAGTATCGGTAGCGGGAGTGGGGAGCAGTACTTC. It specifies CASSQSIGSGSGEQYF.

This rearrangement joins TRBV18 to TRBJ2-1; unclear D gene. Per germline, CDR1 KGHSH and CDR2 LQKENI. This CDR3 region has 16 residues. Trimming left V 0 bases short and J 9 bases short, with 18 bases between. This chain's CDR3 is CASSPPVILTYGEQFF. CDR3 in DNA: TGTGCCAGCTCACCACCGGTGATCCTCACTTACGGTGAGCAGTTCTTC.

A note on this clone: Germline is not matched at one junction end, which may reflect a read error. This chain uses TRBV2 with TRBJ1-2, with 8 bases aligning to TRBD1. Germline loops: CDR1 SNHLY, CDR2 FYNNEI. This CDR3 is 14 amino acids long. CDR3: CASNEQGDTYGYTF. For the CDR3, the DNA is TGTGCCAGCAATGAACAGGGGGACACCTATGGCTACACCTTC.

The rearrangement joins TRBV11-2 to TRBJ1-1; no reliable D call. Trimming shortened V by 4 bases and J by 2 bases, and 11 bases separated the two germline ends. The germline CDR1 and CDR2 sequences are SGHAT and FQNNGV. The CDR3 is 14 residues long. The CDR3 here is CASSSRSFNTEAFF. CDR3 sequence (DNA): TGTGCCAGCAGCTCACGGTCCTTTAACACTGAAGCTTTCTTT.

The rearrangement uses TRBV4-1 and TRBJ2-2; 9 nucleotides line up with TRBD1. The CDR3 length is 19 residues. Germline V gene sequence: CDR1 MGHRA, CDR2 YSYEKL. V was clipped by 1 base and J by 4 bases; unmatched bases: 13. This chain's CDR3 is CASSQGYRGRTGATGELFF. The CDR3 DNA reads TGCGCCAGCAGCCAAGGTTATAGGGGAAGGACAGGGGCCACCGGGGAGCTGTTTTTT.

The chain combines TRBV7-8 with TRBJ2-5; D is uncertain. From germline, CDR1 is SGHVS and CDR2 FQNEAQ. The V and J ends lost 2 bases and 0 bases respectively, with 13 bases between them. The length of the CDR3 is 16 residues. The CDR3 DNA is TGTGCCAGCAGCTTAAGCGCCAGCCTGTACCAAGAGACCCAGTACTTC. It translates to CASSLSASLYQETQYF.

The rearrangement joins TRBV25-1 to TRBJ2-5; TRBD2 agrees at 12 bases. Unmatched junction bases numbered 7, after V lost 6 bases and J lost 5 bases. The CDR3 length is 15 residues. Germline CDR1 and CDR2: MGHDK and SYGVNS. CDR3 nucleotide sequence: TGTGCCAGCAGCCAGACTAGCGGGGGCTGGGAGACCCAGTACTTC. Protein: CASSQTSGGWETQYF.

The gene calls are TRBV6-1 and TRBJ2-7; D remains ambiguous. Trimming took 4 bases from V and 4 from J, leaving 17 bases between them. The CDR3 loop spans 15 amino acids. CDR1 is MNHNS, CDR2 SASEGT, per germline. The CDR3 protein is CASSAQAQITYEQYF. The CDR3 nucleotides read TGTGCCAGCAGTGCCCAGGCCCAAATAACTTACGAGCAGTACTTC.

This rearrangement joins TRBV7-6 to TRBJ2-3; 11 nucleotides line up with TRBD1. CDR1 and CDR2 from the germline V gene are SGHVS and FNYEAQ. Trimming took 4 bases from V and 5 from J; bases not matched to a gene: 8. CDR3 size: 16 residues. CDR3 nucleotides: TGTGCCAGCAGCTGGACAGGGGGCGCGGTGGTAGATACGCAGTATTTT. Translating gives CASSWTGGAVVDTQYF.